The 13 T cell receptor beta chains presented below share a single source sample, sequenced in a study of blood T cell repertoires in COVID-19 (dated by TCRdb to the early 2020s). The library was generated by the immunoSEQ multiplex PCR assay. As stored in TCRdb, this immuneACCESS dataset retains in-frame rearrangements with V and J assigned. A fraction of the clones does not appear; measured against another copy, unresolved V genes explain less than half of the discrepancy, and the remainder lacks a known reason. In this sample the table shows about 240,000 clones, 80% to 90% of which occur a single time. In total, the top ten clones hold 3% to 4.5% of the sample. Sequences were obtained from PBMCs or T cells enriched from blood (not recorded which). The source is a woman aged 40 to 49 who had been exposed to COVID-19.

The chain joins TRBV28 to TRBJ1-5; 7 bases map to TRBD1. Germline CDR1 MDHEN, CDR2 SYDVKM. This CDR3 comprises 23 residues. V lost 3 bases, J lost 0 bases, and 26 bases stayed unmatched. CDR3 nucleotides: TGTGCCAGCAGTTTGTTATCGTTGAGATGGGACAGTGTAAAATCATATAGCAATCAGCCCCAGCATTTT. It encodes CASSLLSLRWDSVKSYSNQPQHF.

The chain carries TRBV5-6 and TRBJ1-1; tentatively, D is TRBD1 (6 bases). V lost 6 bases and J lost 7, with 10 bases in between. The CDR3 has 11 amino acids. The V gene's germline CDR1 is SGHDT and CDR2 YYEEEE. CDR3: CASIVGGEAFF. CDR3 sequence (DNA): TGTGCCAGCATCGTAGGGGGTGAAGCTTTCTTT.

CDR3 in DNA: TGTGCCAGCAGCCCCCATCTCGACAGGGCCGTTGGCAATCAGCCCCAGCATTTT. This sequence encodes CASSPHLDRAVGNQPQHF. The chain combines TRBV6-2 or TRBV6-3 with TRBJ1-5, with 7 bases lining up with TRBD1. This CDR3 contains 18 residues. The germline V gene has CDR1 MNHEY and CDR2 SVGEGT. J gave up 2 bases and V 6 bases, and 16 bases lay outside the gene matches.

A few counts support this clone. This chain uses TRBV28 with TRBJ2-5; a weak D match, TRBD2 (5 bases). CDR3 length: 14 residues. V was shortened by 2 bases and J by 6 bases, with 13 bases between the two germline ends. CDR1 and CDR2 (germline): MDHEN, SYDVKM. The CDR3 loop reads CASSLAGERKTQYF. CDR3 DNA sequence: TGTGCCAGCAGTTTAGCCGGGGAACGGAAGACCCAGTACTTC. Full variable domain (missing parts from reference TRBV28 and TRBJ2-5): DVKVTQSSRYLVKRTGEKVFLECVQDMDHENMFWYRQDPGLGLRLIYFSYDVKMKEKGDIPEGYSVSREKKERFSLILESASTNQTSMYLCASSLAGERKTQYFGPGTRLLVL.

The chain recombines TRBV6-5 with TRBJ1-6; tentatively, D is TRBD1 (6 bases). V lost 5 bases and J 7 bases, leaving 9 bases between the germline ends. CDR3 length: 13 residues. Germline V gives CDR1 MNHEY, CDR2 SVGAGI. The CDR3 sequence: CASSLGANSPLHF. The CDR3 nucleotides read TGTGCCAGCAGTCTGGGGGCGAATTCACCCCTCCACTTT.

V and J are TRBV10-3 and TRBJ1-2; 7 bases map to TRBD1. Unmatched junction bases numbered 16, after V lost 10 bases and J lost 8 bases. The V gene's germline CDR1 is ENHRY and CDR2 SYGVKD. The CDR3 has 14 residues. The CDR3 is CATRKGGAVSGYTF. The CDR3 DNA reads as TGTGCCACGAGGAAAGGGGGCGCGGTAAGCGGCTACACCTTC.

This chain joins TRBV13 and TRBJ1-3, with 12 bases that match TRBD1. V trimming: 5 bases; J trimming: 7 bases; junction bases outside the gene matches: 18. Germline CDR1 is PRHDT and CDR2 is FYEKMQ (reference sequence). This CDR3 is 19 amino acids long. CDR3 protein: CASSTRGTGGFLSENTIYF. CDR3 in DNA: TGTGCCAGCAGCACGCGCGGGACAGGGGGCTTTTTATCGGAGAACACCATATATTTT.

This clone was seen a handful of times. The chain's CDR3 is CASSFGLADYNEQFF. CDR3 sequence (DNA): TGTGCCAGCAGTTTCGGACTAGCGGACTACAATGAGCAGTTCTTC. This rearrangement joins TRBV6-2 or TRBV6-3 to TRBJ2-1; 10 bases are shared with TRBD2. The junction had 3 bases not matched to a gene; V was cut back by 4 bases and J by 3 bases. The CDR3 has 15 amino acids. The V gene's germline CDR1 is MNHEY and CDR2 SVGEGT.

The genes are TRBV5-1 and TRBJ2-1; 9 bases line up with TRBD1. V dropped 4 bases and J dropped 4; count of bases not matched to a gene: 3. Germline values: CDR1 SGHRS, CDR2 YFSETQ. The CDR3 runs to 14 residues. CDR3 bases: TGCGCCAGCAGCCAGGGACAGGGTTACAATGAGCAGTTCTTC. As protein: CASSQGQGYNEQFF. The variable domain in full, completed from reference TRBV5-1 and TRBJ2-1, reads KAGVTQTPRYLIKTRGQQVTLSCSPISGHRSVSWYQQTPGQGLQFLFEYFSETQRNKGNFPGRFSGRQFSNSRSEMNVSTLELGDSALYLCASSQGQGYNEQFFGPGTRLTVL.

V usage is TRBV5-5 and J usage is TRBJ1-5; 11 bases map to TRBD1. This CDR3 region has 15 residues. The germline V gene has CDR1 SGHKS and CDR2 YYEKEE (reference sequence). Trimming at V came to 4 bases and at J to 6 bases, leaving 6 bases not matched to a gene. The CDR3 DNA reads TGTGCCAGCAGCCCCTGGACAGGGGGCTTTCAGCCCCAGCATTTT. It codes for CASSPWTGGFQPQHF.

This clone turned up a few times. The chain has TRBV30 and TRBJ1-3; unclear D gene. V was clipped by 0 bases and J by 2 bases, with 2 bases between them. CDR3 length equals 12 residues. Germline-derived CDR1 and CDR2 are GTSNPN and SVGIG (reference sequence). CDR3 sequence (DNA): TGTGCCTGGAGTGTCACTGGAAACACCATATATTTT. It is translated as CAWSVTGNTIYF.

The chain is built from TRBV6-5 and TRBJ1-1; D is perhaps TRBD1 (6 bases). Trimming cost V 0 bases and J 7 bases, with 12 bases left between them. The CDR3 length is 14 residues. Germline CDR1 and CDR2: MNHEY and SVGAGI. The CDR3 reads CASSYSHRANEAFF. The DNA of the CDR3 is TGTGCCAGCAGTTACTCCCACAGGGCCAATGAAGCTTTCTTT.

The J gene is TRBJ2-2, the V gene TRBV29-1, with TRBD1 as a possible D gene (6 bases). Germline lookup yields CDR1 SQVTM and CDR2 ANQGSEA. With 4 bases removed from V and 7 bases from J, the gap between germline ends came to 16 bases. The CDR3 has 14 residues. The CDR3 spells CSVGTADWGGELFF. CDR3 in DNA: TGCAGCGTTGGGACAGCAGATTGGGGCGGGGAGCTGTTTTTT.